This T cell receptor (beta chain) was captured in a study of T cells in Graves' hyperthyroidism and ophthalmopathy. Study at large: Peripheral blood sampling occurred at initial diagnosis, before any treatment. Study-wide results and limits: Ophthalmopathy could be told apart from stable hyperthyroidism with a 13 V-J model.

Amplification yielded TCR beta CDR3 regions, with RNA transcripts as the source. A set of HTBI primers served as the primers for a first-round RT-PCR of the TCR CDR3. TCRdb used MiXCR to reprocess the multiplex PCR reads, holding one entry per CDR3 protein. The table has more than 350,000 distinct CDR3 sequences, about 15% seen once. Clinical symptoms, serum thyroxine, TRAb, thyroid ultrasound and orbital computed tomography informed diagnoses. CDR3 length equals 15 residues. Trimming at V came to 6 bases and at J to 3 bases, leaving 7 bases not matched to a gene. This clonotype occurred many times. The target antigen is unknown.

The TCR comes from a woman in her twenties or thirties with Graves' ophthalmopathy. The specimen was blood. The chain joins TRBV12-3 or TRBV12-4 to TRBJ2-1, with TRBD1 matching 8 bases. For the CDR3, the DNA is TGTGCCAGCAGCGCCCAGGGGGCGAACTACAATGAGCAGTTCTTC. It codes for CASSAQGANYNEQFF.